This is a list of T cell receptor beta chains from one sample in a study of cytomegalovirus exposure and HLA in healthy donors. TCRdb's table, derived via immunoSEQ multiplex PCR, lists solely in-frame clones and lacks some. The table has 210,000 or so clones, about 85% seen once. Input material: PBMCs. The receptors come from a girl aged 2-10 years in good health and CMV-seronegative. Each CDR3 is given with its conserved first and last residue. The order of the fields is V gene, clone size, J gene, D gene, CDR3 protein, CDR3 DNA. The D gene is left open where the match is weak. The listing skips clone size in some rows; elsewhere it reads once, few, many or a size class.

V gene: TRBV7-6; clone size: .; J gene: TRBJ2-3; D gene: TRBD2; CDR3 protein: CASSLAQVAGHTDTQYF; CDR3 DNA: TGTGCCAGCAGCTTAGCCCAGGTAGCGGGCCACACAGATACGCAGTATTTT
V gene: TRBV14; clone size: .; J gene: TRBJ1-2; D gene: .; CDR3 protein: CASSLVGVYGYTF; CDR3 DNA: TGTGCCAGCAGCCTCGTCGGGGTCTATGGCTACACCTTC
V gene: TRBV6-4; clone size: .; J gene: TRBJ1-2; D gene: .; CDR3 protein: CASSAEEGYGYTF; CDR3 DNA: TGTGCCAGCAGTGCGGAGGAGGGCTATGGCTACACCTTC
V gene: TRBV29-1; clone size: .; J gene: TRBJ2-7; D gene: .; CDR3 protein: CSVAYGRGEQYF; CDR3 DNA: TGCAGCGTTGCTTACGGCCGGGGAGAGCAGTACTTC
V gene: TRBV29-1; clone size: .; J gene: TRBJ2-7; D gene: TRBD1; CDR3 protein: CSVERRKGTGMGEQYF; CDR3 DNA: TGCAGCGTTGAAAGGAGGAAGGGGACAGGGATGGGCGAGCAGTACTTC
V gene: TRBV15; clone size: .; J gene: TRBJ1-1; D gene: TRBD1; CDR3 protein: CATSVTGTVNTEAFF; CDR3 DNA: TGTGCCACCAGCGTTACCGGGACAGTGAACACTGAAGCTTTCTTT
V gene: TRBV6-5; clone size: .; J gene: TRBJ1-2; D gene: TRBD1; CDR3 protein: CASSYSLGGGLDGYTF; CDR3 DNA: TGTGCCAGCAGTTACTCGTTAGGGGGCGGCCTCGATGGCTACACCTTC
V gene: TRBV27; clone size: .; J gene: TRBJ2-5; D gene: .; CDR3 protein: CASSLSTASQETQYF; CDR3 DNA: TGTGCCAGCAGTTTATCGACAGCCTCCCAAGAGACCCAGTACTTC
V gene: TRBV18; clone size: .; J gene: TRBJ1-2; D gene: TRBD1; CDR3 protein: CASSRGQYGNGYTF; CDR3 DNA: TGTGCCAGCTCACGGGGACAGTACGGTAATGGCTACACCTTC
V gene: TRBV19; clone size: .; J gene: TRBJ2-1; D gene: TRBD1; CDR3 protein: CASSIWGTGGKNEQFF; CDR3 DNA: TGTGCCAGTAGTATTTGGGGGACAGGGGGAAAGAATGAGCAGTTCTTC
V gene: TRBV5-1; clone size: .; J gene: TRBJ2-5; D gene: TRBD2; CDR3 protein: CASSKAGSPLRGQYF; CDR3 DNA: TGCGCCAGCAGCAAAGCGGGGTCACCTCTGCGAGGGCAGTACTTC
V gene: TRBV7-9; clone size: .; J gene: TRBJ2-3; D gene: .; CDR3 protein: CASSHLARITDTQYF; CDR3 DNA: TGTGCCAGCAGCCATCTAGCCCGGATAACAGATACGCAGTATTTT
V gene: TRBV4-1; clone size: .; J gene: TRBJ1-3; D gene: .; CDR3 protein: CASSQRGTGNTIYF; CDR3 DNA: TGCGCCAGCAGCCAACGGGGGACTGGAAACACCATATATTTT
V gene: TRBV19; clone size: once; J gene: TRBJ1-1; D gene: .; CDR3 protein: CASKTGNTEAFF; CDR3 DNA: TGTGCCAGTAAGACAGGGAACACTGAAGCTTTCTTT
V gene: TRBV30; clone size: .; J gene: TRBJ1-3; D gene: .; CDR3 protein: CAWSRGFSGNTIYF; CDR3 DNA: TGTGCCTGGAGTCGCGGTTTCTCTGGAAACACCATATATTTT
V gene: TRBV6-1; clone size: few; J gene: TRBJ1-2; D gene: TRBD1; CDR3 protein: CAGSWTGGSYGYTF; CDR3 DNA: TGTGCCGGGAGCTGGACAGGGGGCAGCTATGGCTACACCTTC
V gene: TRBV5-4; clone size: .; J gene: TRBJ2-7; D gene: .; CDR3 protein: CASSLEQVYEQYF; CDR3 DNA: TGTGCCAGCAGCTTAGAACAGGTCTACGAGCAGTACTTC
V gene: TRBV6-5; clone size: once; J gene: TRBJ1-1; D gene: .; CDR3 protein: CASSSRLGALNTEAFF; CDR3 DNA: TGTGCCAGCAGTTCCCGGCTAGGGGCCCTGAACACTGAAGCTTTCTTT
V gene: TRBV15; clone size: few; J gene: TRBJ1-5; D gene: TRBD1; CDR3 protein: CATSRDRDGQPQHF; CDR3 DNA: TGTGCCACCAGCAGGGACAGGGATGGTCAGCCCCAGCATTTT
V gene: TRBV7-9; clone size: few; J gene: TRBJ2-2; D gene: TRBD1; CDR3 protein: CASSSNRGNTGELFF; CDR3 DNA: TGTGCCAGCAGCTCCAACAGGGGAAACACCGGGGAGCTGTTTTTT
V gene: TRBV5-1; clone size: .; J gene: TRBJ2-7; D gene: .; CDR3 protein: CASSLAPGEAYEQYF; CDR3 DNA: TGCGCCAGCAGCTTGGCCCCCGGAGAGGCCTACGAGCAGTACTTC
V gene: TRBV7-9; clone size: .; J gene: TRBJ1-1; D gene: .; CDR3 protein: CASSPSGFGTEAFF; CDR3 DNA: TGTGCCAGCAGCCCCTCAGGATTTGGTACTGAAGCTTTCTTT
V gene: TRBV2; clone size: .; J gene: TRBJ1-5; D gene: TRBD1; CDR3 protein: CASNDGTVRNQPQHF; CDR3 DNA: TGTGCCAGCAATGATGGGACAGTACGAAATCAGCCCCAGCATTTT
V gene: TRBV5-1; clone size: .; J gene: TRBJ1-5; D gene: TRBD1; CDR3 protein: CASSLGDRSNQPQHF; CDR3 DNA: TGCGCCAGCAGCTTGGGGGACAGGAGCAATCAGCCCCAGCATTTT
V gene: TRBV6-5; clone size: .; J gene: TRBJ1-1; D gene: TRBD1; CDR3 protein: CASRRTGGYTEAFF; CDR3 DNA: TGTGCCAGCAGGCGGACAGGGGGGTACACTGAAGCTTTCTTT
V gene: TRBV2; clone size: .; J gene: TRBJ2-7; D gene: TRBD1; CDR3 protein: CASTPGQFFTEQYF; CDR3 DNA: TGTGCCAGCACCCCGGGACAGTTTTTTACCGAGCAGTACTTC
V gene: TRBV4-1; clone size: once; J gene: TRBJ2-7; D gene: .; CDR3 protein: CASSQPPDYEQYF; CDR3 DNA: TGCGCCAGCAGCCAACCTCCAGATTACGAGCAGTACTTC
V gene: TRBV2; clone size: .; J gene: TRBJ2-3; D gene: TRBD2; CDR3 protein: CASSDPAGGTDTQYF; CDR3 DNA: TGTGCCAGCAGTGACCCAGCGGGGGGCACAGATACGCAGTATTTT
V gene: TRBV7-9; clone size: once; J gene: TRBJ2-7; D gene: TRBD2; CDR3 protein: CASSLLAGGPDYEQYF; CDR3 DNA: TGTGCCAGCAGCTTATTAGCGGGAGGGCCGGACTACGAGCAGTACTTC
V gene: TRBV14; clone size: once; J gene: TRBJ2-1; D gene: TRBD1; CDR3 protein: CASSRPGQEGNEQFF; CDR3 DNA: TGTGCCAGCAGTCGACCGGGACAGGAGGGCAATGAGCAGTTCTTC
V gene: TRBV15; clone size: .; J gene: TRBJ2-7; D gene: .; CDR3 protein: CATSRDGTTGRLYEQYF; CDR3 DNA: TGTGCCACCAGCAGAGATGGGACAACCGGGCGTCTCTACGAGCAGTACTTC
V gene: TRBV23-1; clone size: .; J gene: TRBJ1-5; D gene: .; CDR3 protein: CASSQSGGNNQPQHF; CDR3 DNA: TGCGCCAGCAGTCAATCGGGGGGGAACAATCAGCCCCAGCATTTT
V gene: TRBV1; clone size: .; J gene: TRBJ2-3; D gene: .; CDR3 protein: CTSSQAGPSGFRTDTQYF; CDR3 DNA: TGCACCAGCAGCCAAGCAGGGCCTAGCGGGTTTCGCACAGATACGCAGTATTTT
V gene: TRBV5-1; clone size: .; J gene: TRBJ2-5; D gene: .; CDR3 protein: CASSLPGLQETQYF; CDR3 DNA: TGCGCCAGCAGCTTGCCGGGACTGCAAGAGACCCAGTACTTC
V gene: TRBV15; clone size: .; J gene: TRBJ1-5; D gene: .; CDR3 protein: CATSRDREGQPQHF; CDR3 DNA: TGTGCCACCAGCAGAGATAGAGAGGGTCAGCCCCAGCATTTT
V gene: TRBV4-1; clone size: .; J gene: TRBJ2-3; D gene: .; CDR3 protein: CASSRAGRDFQGSQYF; CDR3 DNA: TGCGCCAGCAGCCGAGCCGGCCGGGACTTCCAGGGTTCGCAGTATTTT
V gene: TRBV29-1; clone size: .; J gene: TRBJ1-1; D gene: .; CDR3 protein: CSVDGAEAFF; CDR3 DNA: TGCAGCGTTGACGGAGCTGAAGCTTTCTTT
V gene: TRBV7-9; clone size: few; J gene: TRBJ2-3; D gene: TRBD2; CDR3 protein: CASSPTSGVTDTQYF; CDR3 DNA: TGTGCCAGCAGCCCAACTAGCGGGGTCACAGATACGCAGTATTTT
V gene: TRBV6-1; clone size: .; J gene: TRBJ1-5; D gene: .; CDR3 protein: CASGGYNQPQHF; CDR3 DNA: TGTGCCAGCGGCGGATACAATCAGCCCCAGCATTTT
V gene: TRBV4-1; clone size: .; J gene: TRBJ1-1; D gene: TRBD1; CDR3 protein: CASSTESGVQGARAEAFF; CDR3 DNA: TGCGCCAGCAGCACCGAAAGCGGAGTCCAGGGGGCGAGGGCTGAAGCTTTCTTT
V gene: TRBV6-5; clone size: .; J gene: TRBJ2-7; D gene: TRBD2; CDR3 protein: CASSYSRGGYEQYF; CDR3 DNA: TGTGCCAGCAGTTACTCGCGGGGGGGCTACGAGCAGTACTTC
V gene: TRBV4-1; clone size: .; J gene: TRBJ2-7; D gene: TRBD2; CDR3 protein: CASSQGSTSVPYEQYF; CDR3 DNA: TGCGCCAGCAGCCAAGGATCTACTAGCGTTCCCTACGAGCAGTACTTC